A single sample gave rise to the 28 T cell receptor beta chains below, sequenced in a study of shared clonotypes between healthy human individuals. Profiled with immunoSEQ multiplex PCR; TCRdb holds only in-frame clones, not every one. The repertoire holds roughly 1,500,000 clones, approximately 98% seen once, with roughly 0.42% in the top ten. Sequencing input: naive CD4+ T cells sorted from blood. As to subset: CD45RA+ positively selected. These receptors were taken from a man aged 30 to 39 in good health.

The J gene is TRBJ2-7, the V gene TRBV27; D might be TRBD1 or TRBD2, each matching 6 bases. The CDR3 is 16 amino acids. Germline V gene data show CDR1 as MNHEY and CDR2 as SMNVEV (reference sequence). Trimming left V 1 base short and J 3 bases short, with 16 bases between. CDR3 bases: TGTGCCAGCAGTTTATGGGGGGCCAGGGTTGGCTACGAGCAGTACTTC. Translated: CASSLWGARVGYEQYF.

The chain joins TRBV5-1 to TRBJ2-2; a possible D gene is TRBD1 (5 bases). V was pared by 0 bases and J by 2 bases, with 11 bases between. This CDR3 spans 16 amino acids. CDR1 and CDR2 (germline): SGHRS, YFSETQ. CDR3 sequence (DNA): TGCGCCAGCAGCTTGGGGCAGGGAATAAACACCGGGGAGCTGTTTTTT. Amino acids: CASSLGQGINTGELFF.

The V and J genes are TRBV5-8 and TRBJ2-3, with 9 bases lining up with TRBD1. Germline values: CDR1 SGHTS, CDR2 YDEGEE. The length of the CDR3 is 15 residues. Unmatched junction bases numbered 6, after V lost 5 bases and J lost 2 bases. CDR3 sequence (DNA): TGTGCCAGCAGTGAGGGACAGGGCCTCACAGATACGCAGTATTTT. Translation: CASSEGQGLTDTQYF.

The chain is built from TRBV2 and TRBJ1-2; weak D call: TRBD1 (5 bases). Germline CDR1 reads SNHLY; CDR2 reads FYNNEI. The V gene lost 6 bases and the J gene lost 6 bases, with 17 bases spanning the gap. The CDR3 totals 14 residues. The CDR3 here is CASRGPGRWNGYTF. The CDR3 DNA follows: TGTGCCAGCAGGGGGCCGGGGCGCTGGAATGGCTACACCTTC.

Note on this clone: The same CDR3 arises from other DNA sequences in this sample as well. The chain combines TRBV27 with TRBJ2-7; 11 nucleotides line up with TRBD2. The CDR3 totals 14 residues. The ends lost 5 bases at V and 1 base at J; junction bases unmatched: 1. Germline V CDR1 and CDR2: MNHEY, SMNVEV (reference sequence). CDR3 in DNA: TGTGCCAGCAGTAGACTAGCGGGATCCTACGAGCAGTACTTC. It is translated as CASSRLAGSYEQYF.

The chain joins TRBV5-1 to TRBJ2-5, with 12 bases lining up with TRBD2. This CDR3 is 17 amino acids long. The V and J ends lost 4 bases and 5 bases, in that order; junction bases with no gene match: 12. CDR1 and CDR2 from the germline V gene are SGHRS and YFSETQ. CDR3 bases: TGCGCCAGCAGCCCTCCGAGACTAGCGGGAGAGAGGGAGACCCAGTACTTC. As protein: CASSPPRLAGERETQYF.

J is TRBJ2-1 and V is TRBV2, with 10 bases identical to TRBD2. With 4 bases clipped from V and 6 bases from J, the junction kept 3 bases outside the gene matches. CDR3 length: 14 residues. From germline, CDR1 is SNHLY and CDR2 FYNNEI. DNA of the CDR3: TGTGCCAGCAGTGGGACTAGCGGTGCCAATGAGCAGTTCTTC. Protein product: CASSGTSGANEQFF.

The rearrangement uses TRBV5-4 and TRBJ2-2; maybe TRBD1 (6 bases). The CDR3 is made up of 13 amino acids. V gave up 4 bases and J gave up 7 bases, with 11 bases separating them. Per germline, CDR1 SGHNT and CDR2 YYREEE (reference sequence). The CDR3 DNA follows: TGTGCCAGCAGCCCGACAGGAAACGGGGAGCTGTTTTTT. Translated: CASSPTGNGELFF.

J is TRBJ2-5 and V is TRBV11-2; D is undetermined. The germline gives CDR1 SGHAT, CDR2 FQNNGV. Trimming stripped 4 bases from V and 1 base from J, with 13 bases between. This CDR3 is built from 15 residues. The CDR3 region is CASSSLPLRQETQYF. DNA for the CDR3: TGTGCCAGCAGCTCCCTCCCACTTCGCCAAGAGACCCAGTACTTC.

This clone has a single count. V is TRBV28 and J is TRBJ2-1; D might be TRBD2 (6 bases). With 1 base removed from V and 9 bases from J, the gap between germline ends came to 16 bases. Germline CDR1 is MDHEN and CDR2 is SYDVKM. This CDR3 is 15 amino acids long. In DNA form, the CDR3 reads TGTGCCAGCAGTTTATATGCGGGACGGTCCGGTGAGCAGTTCTTC. It yields the protein CASSLYAGRSGEQFF.

The chain has TRBV11-1 and TRBJ2-6; 8 nucleotides agree with TRBD1. The CDR3 length is 16 residues. Germline loops: CDR1 SGHAT, CDR2 FQDESV (reference sequence). With 3 bases clipped from V and 0 bases from J, the junction kept 1 base outside the gene matches. CDR3 nucleotide sequence: TGTGCCAGCAGCTTTCAGGGGGCCTCTGGGGCCAACGTCCTGACTTTC. Protein: CASSFQGASGANVLTF. The whole variable domain, filled in from reference TRBV11-1 and TRBJ2-6, reads EAEVAQSPRYKITEKSQAVAFWCDPISGHATLYWYRQILGQGPELLVQFQDESVVDDSQLPKDRFSAERLKGVDSTLKIQPAELGDSAMYLCASSFQGASGANVLTFGAGSRLTVL.

The V gene is TRBV10-3, the J gene TRBJ2-7; D not certain. CDR1 is ENHRY and CDR2 is SYGVKD in the germline V gene. V lost 6 bases to trimming and J lost 6 bases, with 9 bases between them. The CDR3 length is 11 residues. CDR3 sequence: CAIRGEFEQYF. CDR3 DNA: TGTGCCATCAGGGGTGAATTCGAGCAGTACTTC.

This chain links TRBV28 with TRBJ2-1; tentatively, D is TRBD2 (6 bases). Trimming pared 1 base from V and 10 bases from J, leaving 17 bases between. CDR1 MDHEN and CDR2 SYDVKM come from the germline V gene. CDR3 size: 15 residues. The DNA for the CDR3 is TGTGCCAGCAGTTTATTCGGGGGATTTAATGTCGAGCAGTTCTTC. It yields the protein CASSLFGGFNVEQFF. Full variable domain (remainder filled in from reference TRBV28 and TRBJ2-1): DVKVTQSSRYLVKRTGEKVFLECVQDMDHENMFWYRQDPGLGLRLIYFSYDVKMKEKGDIPEGYSVSREKKERFSLILESASTNQTSMYLCASSLFGGFNVEQFFGPGTRLTVL.

This clone is a singleton in its sample. This chain uses TRBV10-2 with TRBJ2-1; 10 bases match TRBD2. Trimming took 4 bases from V and 3 from J; bases not matched to a gene: 6. This CDR3 has 16 residues. Germline values: CDR1 WSHSY, CDR2 SAAADI. CDR3: CASSVLAGENYNEQFF. In DNA, the CDR3 is TGCGCCAGCAGTGTGCTAGCGGGAGAAAACTACAATGAGCAGTTCTTC.

This clone was counted a single time. The chain carries TRBV29-1 and TRBJ2-5; D gene unclear. This CDR3 contains 13 residues. CDR1 and CDR2 (germline): SQVTM, ANQGSEA. With 1 base removed from V and 3 bases from J, the gap between germline ends came to 9 bases. The CDR3: CSVEGVGEETQYF. DNA of the CDR3: TGCAGCGTTGAAGGGGTAGGCGAAGAGACCCAGTACTTC.

The CDR3 sequence is CASSMVGGTDTQYF. The CDR3 region has the DNA TGTGCCAGCAGCATGGTGGGGGGCACAGATACGCAGTATTTT. The V gene is TRBV7-9, the J gene TRBJ2-3, with D possibly called TRBD1 or TRBD2 (5 bases each). V was clipped by 5 bases and J by 1 base, with 10 bases between them. Per the germline V gene, CDR1 is SEHNR and CDR2 is FQNEAQ (reference sequence). The CDR3 totals 14 residues.

The rearrangement joins TRBV7-6 to TRBJ1-2; 8 nucleotides line up with TRBD1. The V segment lost 5 bases and the J segment 6 bases; nucleotides outside the gene matches: 8. Germline CDR1 reads SGHVS; CDR2 reads FNYEAQ. This CDR3 spans 14 amino acids. CDR3 residues: CASSTADRADGYTF. The CDR3 nucleotides are TGTGCCAGCAGCACCGCGGACAGGGCGGATGGCTACACCTTC.

This sequence joins TRBV15 and TRBJ1-1, with TRBD1 as a possible D gene (6 bases). Germline V lookup: CDR1 LNHNV, CDR2 YYDKDF (reference sequence). The V end lost 9 bases, the J end lost 1 base, and 12 bases lay between the germline ends. The CDR3 has 13 amino acids. In DNA, the CDR3 is TGTGCCACGGAATTGGACAGGAACACTGAAGCTTTCTTT. Encoded protein: CATELDRNTEAFF. Filled out from reference TRBV15 and TRBJ1-1, the complete variable domain reads DAMVIQNPRYQVTQFGKPVTLSCSQTLNHNVMYWYQQKSSQAPKLLFHYYDKDFNNEADTPDNFQSRRPNTSFCFLDIRSPGLGDTAMYLCATELDRNTEAFFGQGTRLTVV.

The J gene is TRBJ2-1, the V gene TRBV5-8, with 12 bases identical to TRBD1. The V gene's germline CDR1 is SGHTS and CDR2 YDEGEE. The CDR3 contains 14 residues. V gave up 3 bases and J gave up 8 bases; unmatched junction bases: 3. DNA for the CDR3: TGTGCCAGCAGCTCGGGACAGGGGGCTTATGAGCAGTTCTTC. Protein product: CASSSGQGAYEQFF.

The chain employs TRBV29-1 and TRBJ1-1; maybe TRBD1 (5 bases). CDR1 SQVTM and CDR2 ANQGSEA come from the germline V gene. The length of the CDR3 is 15 residues. V shed 7 bases and J shed 3 bases, with 21 bases lying between them. CDR3 region: CSAKTRALKHTEAFF. The CDR3, as DNA: TGCAGCGCCAAAACCAGGGCCCTTAAACACACTGAAGCTTTCTTT.

This clone has a single count. The chain uses TRBV30 and TRBJ1-2; D not certain. The V and J ends lost 0 bases and 2 bases respectively, with 13 bases between them. Germline V gene sequence: CDR1 GTSNPN, CDR2 SVGIG (reference sequence). This CDR3 has 15 amino acids. The CDR3 nucleotides are TGTGCCTGGAGTGTCCCGTTTTTGGGGAACTATGGCTACACCTTC. It specifies CAWSVPFLGNYGYTF. Variable domain in full (rest from reference TRBV30 and TRBJ1-2): SQTIHQWPATLVQPVGSPLSLECTVEGTSNPNLYWYRQAAGRGLQLLFYSVGIGQISSEVPQNLSASRPQDRQFILSSKKLLLSDSGFYLCAWSVPFLGNYGYTFGSGTRLTVV.

The chain uses TRBV9 and TRBJ2-2; no definite D call. Looked up from germline, CDR1 is SGDLS and CDR2 is YYNGEE. This CDR3 region has 15 residues. The V end was cut by 0 bases, the J end by 6 bases, with 12 bases between. Written as DNA, the CDR3 is TGTGCCAGCAGCGTAGAGGGCCGAGAGGCCGGGGAGCTGTTTTTT. It specifies CASSVEGREAGELFF.

Turning to this clone: Different DNA sequences within this sample yield the same CDR3. The chain links TRBV29-1 to TRBJ2-5, with D unclear. Germline values: CDR1 SQVTM, CDR2 ANQGSEA. Trimming stripped 4 bases from V and 2 bases from J, with 8 bases between. This CDR3 contains 12 residues. CDR3 sequence (DNA): TGCAGCGTTGTGGGGAATCAAGAGACCCAGTACTTC. It is translated as CSVVGNQETQYF.

This clone was observed a single time. This chain links TRBV25-1 with TRBJ2-2; 10 nucleotides align to TRBD2. The germline V gene has CDR1 MGHDK and CDR2 SYGVNS. The CDR3 totals 14 residues. V lost 5 bases to trimming and J lost 4 bases; unmatched junction nucleotides: 1. The DNA for the CDR3 is TGTGCCAGCAGTCCTAGCGGGAGCACCGGGGAGCTGTTTTTT. Translated: CASSPSGSTGELFF.

The rearrangement uses TRBV15 and TRBJ2-4; perhaps TRBD2 as D (5 bases). Germline CDR1 is LNHNV and CDR2 is YYDKDF (reference sequence). V lost 3 bases and J 6 bases, leaving 24 bases between the germline ends. This CDR3 comprises 18 residues. DNA of the CDR3: TGTGCCACCAGCAGCCTATTTCTGGGGAGAGGAGAAGGAAACATTCAGTACTTC. This encodes CATSSLFLGRGEGNIQYF.

With regard to this clone: The same CDR3 also results from other DNA sequences found in this sample. The V call is TRBV5-6, the J call TRBJ2-3; D not resolved. CDR3 length: 13 residues. Between the trimmed V and J ends, which lost 1 base and 3 bases, there was a span of 6 bases. Germline V CDR1 and CDR2: SGHDT, YYEEEE. In DNA form, the CDR3 reads TGTGCCAGCAGCTTGCGGAGTACAGATACGCAGTATTTT. Its translation: CASSLRSTDTQYF. The whole variable domain, filled in from reference TRBV5-6 and TRBJ2-3, reads DAGVTQSPTHLIKTRGQQVTLRCSPKSGHDTVSWYQQALGQGPQFIFQYYEEEERQRGNFPDRFSGHQFPNYSSELNVNALLLGDSALYLCASSLRSTDTQYFGPGTRLTVL.

V is TRBV27 and J is TRBJ1-5, with D tentatively TRBD1 (5 bases). CDR1 and CDR2 (germline): MNHEY, SMNVEV (reference sequence). V was pared by 7 bases and J by 5 bases, with 18 bases between. The CDR3 runs 15 residues. CDR3 nucleotides: TGTGCCAGCAAACTAGTTGGGACGCGTGATCAGCCCCAGCATTTT. Encoded protein: CASKLVGTRDQPQHF.

The CDR3 is CASSSPGGSTLKEQYF. The CDR3 DNA reads as TGTGCCAGCAGCTCACCGGGCGGGAGTACCTTAAAGGAGCAGTATTTT. The chain employs TRBV5-4 and TRBJ2-3; the match to TRBD2 covers 7 bases. The V gene end was trimmed by 3 bases and the J gene end by 11 bases; junction bases not matched to a gene: 18. Germline V gives CDR1 SGHNT, CDR2 YYREEE (reference sequence). The CDR3 is 16 residues long.